This T cell receptor beta chain was identified in a study of T cells in tumors after PD-1 blockade. About the study: On average, peripheral blood gave roughly 110,000 TCR templates and about 34,000 unique clonotypes.

The CDR3 contains 17 residues. V lost 4 bases and J lost 5, with 21 bases in between. The germline V gene has CDR1 SGHRS and CDR2 YFSETQ. Measured with immunoSEQ multiplex PCR; TCRdb has only the in-frame clones, and not every one. Among some 43,000 clones listed, roughly 80% were seen once. The V and J genes are TRBV5-1 and TRBJ2-2; D might be TRBD1 (6 bases). The origin of this receptor is a human donor with basal cell carcinoma. Sequenced here: PBMCs, sampled before anti-PD-1 treatment. The DNA for the CDR3 is TGCGCCAGCAGCCGGATCCTAAACAGGGACGAAACCGGGGAGCTGTTTTTT. Amino acids: CASSRILNRDETGELFF.